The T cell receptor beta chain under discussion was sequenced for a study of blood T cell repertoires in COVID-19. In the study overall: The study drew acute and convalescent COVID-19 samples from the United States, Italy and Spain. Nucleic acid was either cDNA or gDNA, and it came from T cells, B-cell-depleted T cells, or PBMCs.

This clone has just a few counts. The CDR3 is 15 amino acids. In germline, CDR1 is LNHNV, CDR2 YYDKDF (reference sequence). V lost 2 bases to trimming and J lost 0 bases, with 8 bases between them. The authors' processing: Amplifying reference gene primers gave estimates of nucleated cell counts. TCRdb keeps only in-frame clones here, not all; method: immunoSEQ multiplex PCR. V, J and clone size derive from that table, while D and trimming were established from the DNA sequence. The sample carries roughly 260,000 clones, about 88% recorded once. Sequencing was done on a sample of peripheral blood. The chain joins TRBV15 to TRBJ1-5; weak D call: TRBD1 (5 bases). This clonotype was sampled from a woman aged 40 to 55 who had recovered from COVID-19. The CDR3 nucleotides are TGTGCCACCAGCAGACAGGGATTTAGCAATCAGCCCCAGCATTTT. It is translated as CATSRQGFSNQPQHF.